The entry below gives a single T cell receptor beta chain sequence along with its context. As yet, its antigen is unknown. Though nominally healthy at sampling, donors likely had unrecorded immune exposures. Germline V CDR1 and CDR2: GTSNPN, SVGIG (reference sequence). This CDR3 has 14 amino acids. Between the trimmed V and J ends, which lost 2 bases and 6 bases, there was a span of 16 bases. The study ran its PCR with 60 Vbeta and 13 Jbeta primers. Only in-frame clones appear in the TCRdb table, and some are missing; sequencing was by immunoSEQ multiplex PCR. The sample lists about 50,000 clones, 70% to 80% occurring once. The data originate from a study of cytomegalovirus exposure and HLA in healthy donors. Overall study findings and caveats: The authors enumerated 180 or so TCR beta chains as linked to cytomegalovirus.

The sequencing sample was made of PBMCs. V usage is TRBV30 and J usage is TRBJ1-1; D perhaps matches TRBD1 (6 bases). The sequence was obtained from a woman aged 40 to 55 in good health and CMV-seropositive. Here the CDR3 DNA reads TGTGCCTGGAGTCCCGGGACAACCAGGGCTGAAGCTTTCTTT. As protein: CAWSPGTTRAEAFF. Looking up the rest from reference TRBV30 and TRBJ1-1 gives the full variable domain: SQTIHQWPATLVQPVGSPLSLECTVEGTSNPNLYWYRQAAGRGLQLLFYSVGIGQISSEVPQNLSASRPQDRQFILSSKKLLLSDSGFYLCAWSPGTTRAEAFFGQGTRLTVV.